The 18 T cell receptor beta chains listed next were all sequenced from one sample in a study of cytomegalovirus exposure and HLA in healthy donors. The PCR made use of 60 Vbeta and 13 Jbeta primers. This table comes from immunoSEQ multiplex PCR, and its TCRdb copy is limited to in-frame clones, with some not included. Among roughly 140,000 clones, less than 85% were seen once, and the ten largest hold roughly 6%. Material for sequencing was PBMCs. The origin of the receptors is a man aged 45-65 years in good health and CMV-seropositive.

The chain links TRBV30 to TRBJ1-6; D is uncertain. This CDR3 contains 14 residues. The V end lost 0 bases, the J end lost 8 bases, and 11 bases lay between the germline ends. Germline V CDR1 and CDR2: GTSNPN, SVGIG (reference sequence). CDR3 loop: CAWSVGFGDSPLHF. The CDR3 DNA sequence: TGTGCCTGGAGTGTGGGCTTCGGGGATTCACCCCTCCACTTT.

CDR3 sequence: CASSLGLQGAKSPLHF. The DNA for the CDR3 is TGTGCCAGCAGTTTAGGACTCCAGGGGGCGAAATCACCCCTCCACTTT. The rearrangement uses TRBV27 and TRBJ1-6, with 8 bases lining up with TRBD1. CDR1 and CDR2 (germline): MNHEY, SMNVEV (reference sequence). This CDR3 comprises 16 residues. The V segment lost 2 bases and the J segment 10 bases; nucleotides outside the gene matches: 10.

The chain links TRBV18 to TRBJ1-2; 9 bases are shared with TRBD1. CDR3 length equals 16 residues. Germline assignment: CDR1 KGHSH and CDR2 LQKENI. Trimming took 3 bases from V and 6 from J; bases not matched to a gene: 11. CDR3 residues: CASSPLSGTGRDGYTF. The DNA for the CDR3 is TGTGCCAGCTCACCGCTTTCCGGGACAGGGAGGGATGGCTACACCTTC.

The CDR3: CASSLQGSENEKLFF. CDR3 coding DNA: TGCGCCAGCAGCTTACAGGGGTCTGAGAATGAAAAACTGTTTTTT. The rearrangement links TRBV5-1 to TRBJ1-4, with TRBD1 matching over 7 bases. This CDR3 has 15 residues. V shed 2 bases and J 5 bases; nucleotides not matched to a gene: 6. The germline V gene encodes CDR1 SGHRS and CDR2 YFSETQ. Full variable domain (missing parts from reference TRBV5-1 and TRBJ1-4): KAGVTQTPRYLIKTRGQQVTLSCSPISGHRSVSWYQQTPGQGLQFLFEYFSETQRNKGNFPGRFSGRQFSNSRSEMNVSTLELGDSALYLCASSLQGSENEKLFFGSGTQLSVL.

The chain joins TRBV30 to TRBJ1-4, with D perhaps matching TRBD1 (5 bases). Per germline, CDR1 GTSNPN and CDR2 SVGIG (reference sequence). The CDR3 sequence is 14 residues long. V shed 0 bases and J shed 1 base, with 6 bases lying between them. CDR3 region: CAWSVGGTNEKLFF. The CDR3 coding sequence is TGTGCCTGGAGTGTGGGGGGAACTAATGAAAAACTGTTTTTT. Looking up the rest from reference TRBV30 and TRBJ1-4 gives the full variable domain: SQTIHQWPATLVQPVGSPLSLECTVEGTSNPNLYWYRQAAGRGLQLLFYSVGIGQISSEVPQNLSASRPQDRQFILSSKKLLLSDSGFYLCAWSVGGTNEKLFFGSGTQLSVL.

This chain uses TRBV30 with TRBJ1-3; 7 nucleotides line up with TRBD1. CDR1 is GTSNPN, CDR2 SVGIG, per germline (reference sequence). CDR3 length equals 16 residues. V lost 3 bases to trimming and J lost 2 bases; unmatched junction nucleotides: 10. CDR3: CAWRGQYSYPGNTIYF. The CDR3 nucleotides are TGTGCCTGGAGGGGACAGTACTCGTATCCTGGAAACACCATATATTTT.

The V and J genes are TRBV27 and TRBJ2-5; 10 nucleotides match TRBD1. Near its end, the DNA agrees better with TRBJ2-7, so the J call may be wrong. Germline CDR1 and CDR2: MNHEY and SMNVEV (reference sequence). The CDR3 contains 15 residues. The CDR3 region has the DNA TGTGCCAGCAGTTTGACCGGGACAGGGGTCTACGAGCAGTACTTC. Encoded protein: CASSLTGTGVYEQYF.

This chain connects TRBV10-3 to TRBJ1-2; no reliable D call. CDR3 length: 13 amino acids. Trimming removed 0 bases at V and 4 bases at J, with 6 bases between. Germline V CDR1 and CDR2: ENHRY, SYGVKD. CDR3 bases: TGTGCCATCAGTGAGTCCGGAGGCTATGGCTACACCTTC. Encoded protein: CAISESGGYGYTF.

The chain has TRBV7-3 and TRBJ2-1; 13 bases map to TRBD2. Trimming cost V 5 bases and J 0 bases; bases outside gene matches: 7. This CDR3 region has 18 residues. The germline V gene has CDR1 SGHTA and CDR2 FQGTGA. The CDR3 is CASSPLGTSGNSYNEQFF. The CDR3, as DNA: TGTGCCAGCAGCCCTCTCGGGACTAGCGGGAACTCCTACAATGAGCAGTTCTTC. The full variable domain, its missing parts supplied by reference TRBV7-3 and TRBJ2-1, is GAGVSQTPSNKVTEKGKYVELRCDPISGHTALYWYRQSLGQGPEFLIYFQGTGAADDSGLPNDRFFAVRPEGSVSTLKIQRTERGDSAVYLCASSPLGTSGNSYNEQFFGPGTRLTVL.

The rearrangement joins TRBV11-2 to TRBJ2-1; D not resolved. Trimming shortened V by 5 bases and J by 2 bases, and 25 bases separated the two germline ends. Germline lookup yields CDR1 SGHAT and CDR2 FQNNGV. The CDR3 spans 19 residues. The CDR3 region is CASSPSWRTSQSAYNEQFF. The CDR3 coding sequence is TGTGCCAGCAGCCCCTCGTGGCGAACCTCCCAGAGCGCCTACAATGAGCAGTTCTTC.

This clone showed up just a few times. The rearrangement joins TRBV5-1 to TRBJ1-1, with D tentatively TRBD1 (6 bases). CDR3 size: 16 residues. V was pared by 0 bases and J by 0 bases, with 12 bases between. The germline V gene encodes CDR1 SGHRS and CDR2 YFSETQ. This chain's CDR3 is CASSLGRGGLNTEAFF. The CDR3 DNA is TGCGCCAGCAGCTTGGGCAGGGGTGGGCTGAACACTGAAGCTTTCTTT. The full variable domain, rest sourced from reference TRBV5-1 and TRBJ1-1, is KAGVTQTPRYLIKTRGQQVTLSCSPISGHRSVSWYQQTPGQGLQFLFEYFSETQRNKGNFPGRFSGRQFSNSRSEMNVSTLELGDSALYLCASSLGRGGLNTEAFFGQGTRLTVV.

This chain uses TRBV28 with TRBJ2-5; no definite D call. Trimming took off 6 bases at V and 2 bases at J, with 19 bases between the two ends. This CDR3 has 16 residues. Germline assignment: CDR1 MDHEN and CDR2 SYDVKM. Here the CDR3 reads CASSLSGTNKQETQYF. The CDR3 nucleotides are TGTGCCAGCAGCCTTTCAGGTACAAATAAGCAAGAGACCCAGTACTTC.

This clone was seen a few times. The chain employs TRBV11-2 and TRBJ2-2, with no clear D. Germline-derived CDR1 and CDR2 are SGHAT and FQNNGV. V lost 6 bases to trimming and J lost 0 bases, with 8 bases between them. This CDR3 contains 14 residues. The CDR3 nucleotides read TGTGCCAGCAGGCCTACTTCGAACACCGGGGAGCTGTTTTTT. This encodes CASRPTSNTGELFF. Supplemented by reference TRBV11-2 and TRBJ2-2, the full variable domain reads EAGVAQSPRYKIIEKRQSVAFWCNPISGHATLYWYQQILGQGPKLLIQFQNNGVVDDSQLPKDRFSAERLKGVDSTLKIQPAKLEDSAVYLCASRPTSNTGELFFGEGSRLTVL.

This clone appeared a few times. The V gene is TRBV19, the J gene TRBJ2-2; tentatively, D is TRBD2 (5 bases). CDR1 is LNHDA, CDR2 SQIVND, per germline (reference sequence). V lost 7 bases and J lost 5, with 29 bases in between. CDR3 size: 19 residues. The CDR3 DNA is TGTGCCAGTACTAGGAATAATGGACTTTGGATCAGGAAAACCGGGGAGCTGTTTTTT. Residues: CASTRNNGLWIRKTGELFF.

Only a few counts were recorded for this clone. The CDR3, as DNA: TGTGCCAGCAGTTTATTCGCACCTCCCCCGGGAGGGCCCCACAATGAGCAGTTCTTC. Amino acids: CASSLFAPPPGGPHNEQFF. This chain links TRBV27 with TRBJ2-1; 8 bases agree with TRBD2. Looked up from germline, CDR1 is MNHEY and CDR2 is SMNVEV (reference sequence). This CDR3 is built from 19 residues. V lost 1 base, J lost 5 bases, and 16 bases stayed unmatched.

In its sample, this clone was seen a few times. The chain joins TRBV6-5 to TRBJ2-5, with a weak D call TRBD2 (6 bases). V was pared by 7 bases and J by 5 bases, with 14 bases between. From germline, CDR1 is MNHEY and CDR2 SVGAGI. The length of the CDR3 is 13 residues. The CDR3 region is CASKGEDMETQYF. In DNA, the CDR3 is TGTGCCAGCAAAGGGGAGGATATGGAGACCCAGTACTTC.

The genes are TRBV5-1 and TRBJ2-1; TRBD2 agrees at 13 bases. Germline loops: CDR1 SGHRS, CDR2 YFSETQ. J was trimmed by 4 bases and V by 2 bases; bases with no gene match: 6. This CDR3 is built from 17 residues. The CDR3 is CASSFGTSGIGYNEQFF. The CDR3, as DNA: TGCGCCAGCAGCTTCGGGACTAGCGGGATAGGGTACAATGAGCAGTTCTTC.

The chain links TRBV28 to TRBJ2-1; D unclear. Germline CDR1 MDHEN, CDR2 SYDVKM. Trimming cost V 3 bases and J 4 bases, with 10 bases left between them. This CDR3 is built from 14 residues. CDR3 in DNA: TGTGCCAGCAGTTTCCAGCGTTTTTACAATGAGCAGTTCTTC. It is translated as CASSFQRFYNEQFF.